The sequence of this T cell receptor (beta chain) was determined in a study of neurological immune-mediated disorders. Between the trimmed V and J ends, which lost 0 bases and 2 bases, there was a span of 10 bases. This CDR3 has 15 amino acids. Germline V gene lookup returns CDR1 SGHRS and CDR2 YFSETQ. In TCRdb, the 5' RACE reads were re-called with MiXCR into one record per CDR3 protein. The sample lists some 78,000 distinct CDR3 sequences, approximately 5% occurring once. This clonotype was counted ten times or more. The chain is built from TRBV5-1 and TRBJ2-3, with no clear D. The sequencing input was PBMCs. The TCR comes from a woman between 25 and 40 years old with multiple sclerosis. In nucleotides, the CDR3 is TGCGCCAGCAGCTTGGGGACCCTCTCCACAGATACGCAGTATTTT. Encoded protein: CASSLGTLSTDTQYF.